These 23 T cell receptor beta chains came from one sample sequenced in a study of T cell repertoires in cytomegalovirus infection. TCRdb processed the reads anew with MiXCR; each CDR3 protein has one entry. Here the sample spans 200,000 to 300,000 distinct CDR3 sequences, over 8% being singletons. The sequenced material came from PBMCs. The receptor set was obtained from a human donor in good health (CMV status not recorded). Some clones in this sample may be carry-over from other donors' samples.

V gene TRBV19 combines with J gene TRBJ2-1; D assignment may be TRBD1 or TRBD2 (5 bases each). Germline V gene sequence: CDR1 LNHDA, CDR2 SQIVND (reference sequence). V dropped 4 bases and J dropped 7 bases, with 17 bases sitting between them. CDR3 length: 15 amino acids. The CDR3: CASSTHGAVRNEQFF. The CDR3 DNA follows: TGTGCCAGTAGTACGCACGGGGCGGTCAGGAATGAGCAGTTCTTC.

The V call is TRBV7-2, the J call TRBJ2-4; D could derive from TRBD1 or TRBD2 (5 bases each). CDR1 and CDR2 from the germline V gene are SGHTA and FQGNSA. V gave up 2 bases and J gave up 9 bases, with 17 bases separating them. The CDR3 is made up of 15 amino acids. The CDR3 here is CASSLYEGQTGIQYF. The CDR3 nucleotides read TGTGCCAGCAGCTTATACGAGGGGCAAACAGGCATTCAGTACTTC.

In its sample, this clonotype was seen many times. The chain recombines TRBV7-2 with TRBJ2-7; D uncertain. Trimming pared 1 base from V and 5 bases from J, leaving 12 bases between. Germline V lookup: CDR1 SGHTA, CDR2 FQGNSA. This CDR3 comprises 14 residues. The CDR3 region has the DNA TGTGCCAGCAGCTTAGATCCCGTGGTCCACGAGCAGTACGTC. As protein: CASSLDPVVHEQYV.

J is TRBJ1-1 and V is TRBV18, with a tentative D call TRBD1 (6 bases). CDR1 and CDR2 from the germline V gene are KGHSH and LQKENI. V was trimmed by 5 bases and J by 1 base, leaving 11 bases between them. This CDR3 spans 14 amino acids. The CDR3 bases are TGTGCCAGCTCAGCACAGGGCACGAACACTGAAGCTTTCTTT. Translation: CASSAQGTNTEAFF.

This clonotype was seen more than once but under ten times. The chain employs TRBV6-2 or TRBV6-3 and TRBJ2-7; D gene ambiguous. Germline V gene lookup returns CDR1 MNHEY and CDR2 SVGEGT. The ends were cut back, 8 bases at V and 5 bases at J, with 16 bases in the middle. The CDR3 length is 13 residues. CDR3 sequence (DNA): TGTGCCAGCCGGCCCCCGAGGATGAACGAGCAGTACTTC. Translating it yields CASRPPRMNEQYF.

This clonotype came up many times. The V call is TRBV7-2, the J call TRBJ2-1; perhaps TRBD2 as D (6 bases). Germline assignment: CDR1 SGHTA and CDR2 FQGNSA. Trimming took 4 bases from V and 5 from J, leaving 18 bases between them. This CDR3 spans 16 amino acids. CDR3 amino acids: CASSSPLGLRDNEQFF. Written as DNA, the CDR3 is TGTGCCAGCAGCTCCCCCTTGGGACTGCGGGACAATGAGCAGTTCTTC.

This clonotype was found many times. The chain couples TRBV19 to TRBJ2-7, with 7 bases lining up with TRBD1. V was clipped by 6 bases and J by 6 bases; unmatched bases: 8. This CDR3 has 13 residues. Germline V CDR1 and CDR2: LNHDA, SQIVND (reference sequence). The CDR3 protein is CASSVDRDGEQYF. The CDR3 DNA follows: TGTGCCAGTAGCGTCGACAGGGACGGCGAGCAGTACTTC.

This clonotype has ten or more counts. J is TRBJ1-1 and V is TRBV7-2; D ambiguous. This CDR3 region has 11 residues. Germline CDR1 SGHTA, CDR2 FQGNSA. The V end was cut by 4 bases, the J end by 8 bases, with 8 bases between. The DNA for the CDR3 is TGTGCCAGCAGCTCCAAAATCGAAGCTTTCTTT. It translates to CASSSKIEAFF.

This clonotype came up many times. The chain links TRBV12-3 or TRBV12-4 to TRBJ2-3, with 8 positions matching TRBD2. The CDR3 sequence is 21 residues long. J gave up 2 bases and V 2 bases, and 21 bases lay outside the gene matches. The CDR3 DNA follows: TGTGCCAGCAGTTTAAGTAGAAAAGGACTAGCAGCCGGTGGCTACACAGATACGCAGTATTTT. This translates into CASSLSRKGLAAGGYTDTQYF.

This clonotype was detected ten times or more. The V call is TRBV7-2, the J call TRBJ1-5; D gene unclear. The germline CDR1 and CDR2 sequences are SGHTA and FQGNSA. V was pared by 5 bases and J by 7 bases, with 12 bases between. The CDR3 totals 13 residues. CDR3 bases: TGTGCCAGCAGCCGGGTAAGCACACAGCCCCAGCATTTT. This translates into CASSRVSTQPQHF.

The chain carries TRBV15 and TRBJ1-3; D is ambiguous. CDR1 and CDR2 from the germline V gene are LNHNV and YYDKDF (reference sequence). V dropped 5 bases and J dropped 8 bases, with 13 bases sitting between them. The CDR3 loop spans 13 amino acids. CDR3 sequence: CATSETTGDTIYF. The CDR3 nucleotides are TGTGCCACCAGCGAGACAACGGGAGACACCATATATTTT.

This clonotype came up many times. V usage is TRBV13 and J usage is TRBJ1-4; the D gene is possibly TRBD1 (6 bases). Germline CDR1 reads PRHDT; CDR2 reads FYEKMQ (reference sequence). Trimming cost V 5 bases and J 3 bases, with 10 bases left between them. The CDR3 is made up of 14 amino acids. CDR3 bases: TGTGCCAGCAGCCGGACAGCGCCTAATGAAAAACTGTTTTTT. Translated, it gives CASSRTAPNEKLFF.

This clonotype was seen repeatedly, ten times or more. This rearrangement joins TRBV4-3 to TRBJ2-3; D is perhaps TRBD2 (5 bases). Germline CDR1 is LGHNA and CDR2 is YSLEER. This CDR3 has 14 amino acids. V was shortened by 5 bases and J by 6 bases, with 15 bases between the two germline ends. The CDR3 protein is CASSVGLARDTQYF. DNA for the CDR3: TGCGCCAGCAGCGTGGGCCTAGCAAGGGATACGCAGTATTTT.

This clonotype occurred a few times. The chain employs TRBV12-3 or TRBV12-4 and TRBJ2-1; no clear D. The CDR3 is 12 residues long. Trimming left V 6 bases short and J 8 bases short, with 11 bases between. The CDR3 DNA is TGTGCCAGCAGCTCGAATCGGTATGAGCAGTTCTTC. Protein product: CASSSNRYEQFF.

This clonotype was counted at least ten times. The V and J genes are TRBV7-8 and TRBJ1-1; D ambiguous. Trimming left V 5 bases short and J 8 bases short, with 18 bases between. The CDR3 loop spans 14 amino acids. Germline loops: CDR1 SGHVS, CDR2 FQNEAQ. CDR3 sequence reads: CASSRQEGREEAFF. The CDR3, as DNA: TGTGCCAGCAGCCGCCAGGAGGGCCGTGAGGAAGCTTTCTTT.

There are many counts of this clonotype. V and J are TRBV7-2 and TRBJ1-1, with D possibly matching TRBD1 (5 bases). Germline assignment: CDR1 SGHTA and CDR2 FQGNSA. The germline V and J ends were trimmed by 0 bases and 10 bases, with 27 bases remaining between them. The CDR3 extends over 18 amino acids. The CDR3 here is CASSLAFQPGRVISVAFF. Here the CDR3 DNA reads TGTGCCAGCAGCTTAGCTTTTCAACCGGGACGGGTTATCTCTGTAGCTTTCTTT. Full variable domain (remainder filled in from reference TRBV7-2 and TRBJ1-1): GAGVSQSPSNKVTEKGKDVELRCDPISGHTALYWYRQSLGQGLEFLIYFQGNSAPDKSGLPSDRFSAERTGGSVSTLTIQRTQQEDSAVYLCASSLAFQPGRVISVAFFGQGTRLTVV.

This clonotype came up many times. The rearrangement uses TRBV11-2 and TRBJ1-3; D possibly corresponds to TRBD1 (6 bases). The CDR3 extends over 19 amino acids. The V gene's germline CDR1 is SGHAT and CDR2 FQNNGV. The V and J ends lost 1 base and 0 bases respectively, with 19 bases between them. CDR3 coding DNA: TGTGCCAGCAGCTTAGTAAATCCGGGACATCGACCCTCTGGAAACACCATATATTTT. Translation: CASSLVNPGHRPSGNTIYF.

This clonotype has a handful of counts. The chain couples TRBV20-1 to TRBJ2-3; the match to TRBD2 covers 10 bases. CDR3 size: 16 residues. With V trimmed by 7 bases and J by 2 bases, 12 bases remained unmatched. Germline V gene lookup returns CDR1 DFQATT and CDR2 SNEGSKA (reference sequence). This chain's CDR3 is CSVRVGLAPTTDTQYF. The CDR3 DNA is TGCAGTGTTCGGGTGGGACTAGCGCCAACCACAGATACGCAGTATTTT.

The chain combines TRBV30 with TRBJ2-7, with D maybe TRBD1 (5 bases). The germline V gene encodes CDR1 GTSNPN and CDR2 SVGIG (reference sequence). Trimming removed 5 bases from V and 3 bases from J, with 11 bases in between. The CDR3 sequence is 12 residues long. CDR3 protein: CAWGRARYEQYF. In DNA, the CDR3 is TGTGCCTGGGGCAGGGCTCGCTACGAGCAGTACTTC. Looking up the rest from reference TRBV30 and TRBJ2-7 gives the full variable domain: SQTIHQWPATLVQPVGSPLSLECTVEGTSNPNLYWYRQAAGRGLQLLFYSVGIGQISSEVPQNLSASRPQDRQFILSSKKLLLSDSGFYLCAWGRARYEQYFGPGTRLTVT.

This clonotype was seen repeatedly, ten times or more. The chain couples TRBV7-2 to TRBJ2-1; 8 bases line up with TRBD1. This CDR3 is built from 16 residues. CDR1 SGHTA and CDR2 FQGNSA come from the germline V gene. The V gene end was trimmed by 4 bases and the J gene end by 4 bases; junction bases not matched to a gene: 9. DNA for the CDR3: TGTGCCAGCAGCTCAAGACAGGGGCACATTTACAATGAGCAGTTCTTC. This sequence encodes CASSSRQGHIYNEQFF.

The chain carries TRBV7-3 and TRBJ1-1, with TRBD1 identical over 7 bases. Germline CDR1 SGHTA, CDR2 FQGTGA. J gave up 3 bases and V 1 base, and 14 bases lay outside the gene matches. The CDR3 is 18 residues long. The CDR3 bases are TGTGCCAGCAGCTTAAACCCCTTCCTACAGGGGTCGGACACTGAAGCTTTCTTT. The encoded protein is CASSLNPFLQGSDTEAFF.

This clonotype was recorded many times. The V call is TRBV6-1, the J call TRBJ1-1, with D possibly TRBD1 on 5 matching bases. CDR1 MNHNS and CDR2 SASEGT come from the germline V gene. The CDR3 has 14 amino acids. V was clipped by 4 bases and J by 0 bases, with 9 bases between them. Here the CDR3 reads CASSGGGVNTEAFF. DNA for the CDR3: TGTGCCAGCAGTGGGGGAGGGGTGAACACTGAAGCTTTCTTT.

The chain combines TRBV7-1 with TRBJ1-6; D is undetermined. TRBV7-1 is given ORF status, its function remaining uncertain. The CDR3 is 14 residues long. Trimming took 5 bases from V and 9 from J, leaving 14 bases between them. The CDR3 nucleotides read TGTGCCAGCAGCGAGGGTTATCTCGGTTCACCCCTCCACTTT. It specifies CASSEGYLGSPLHF.